The next 14 T cell receptor beta chains were all read from a single sample in a study of cytomegalovirus exposure and HLA in healthy donors. 13 Jbeta primers and 60 Vbeta primers were used for the PCR. TCRdb's copy holds only in-frame clones and misses some; the assay was immunoSEQ multiplex PCR. The sample gives fewer than 300,000 clones, roughly 90% of which show up once; 3.5% to 4.5% is in the top ten. Sequencing was performed on PBMCs. The source of these receptors is a middle-aged man in good health and CMV-seropositive.

The gene calls are TRBV7-9 and TRBJ1-1, with 7 bases lining up with TRBD1. Unmatched junction bases numbered 3, after V lost 6 bases and J lost 2 bases. Germline V gene lookup returns CDR1 SEHNR and CDR2 FQNEAQ (reference sequence). The length of the CDR3 is 13 residues. This CDR3 is CASRDRRNTEAFF. Written as DNA, the CDR3 is TGTGCCAGCAGGGACAGGCGAAACACTGAAGCTTTCTTT. Based on the CDR3 plus reference TRBV7-9 and TRBJ1-1, the full variable domain is DTGVSQNPRHKITKRGQNVTFRCDPISEHNRLYWYRQTLGQGPEFLTYFQNEAQLEKSRLLSDRFSAERPKGSFSTLEIQRTEQGDSAMYLCASRDRRNTEAFFGQGTRLTVV.

The chain recombines TRBV29-1 with TRBJ2-1; TRBD1 matches 7 bases. V shed 7 bases and J 3 bases; nucleotides not matched to a gene: 9. CDR3 length equals 14 residues. The germline gives CDR1 SQVTM, CDR2 ANQGSEA. Written as DNA, the CDR3 is TGCAGCGGTTCGAGGGGGCAAAACTACAATGAGCAGTTCTTC. It encodes CSGSRGQNYNEQFF.

In its sample, this clone was seen once. The V gene is TRBV2, the J gene TRBJ2-2; TRBD2 is a possible D gene (6 bases). The CDR3 is made up of 16 amino acids. Germline values: CDR1 SNHLY, CDR2 FYNNEI. The V and J ends lost 7 bases and 0 bases respectively, with 15 bases between them. The CDR3 here is CASTPLGGTNTGELFF. The DNA for the CDR3 is TGTGCCAGCACCCCACTTGGGGGGACGAACACCGGGGAGCTGTTTTTT.

The gene calls are TRBV2 and TRBJ2-7; tentative D call: TRBD2 (6 bases). Germline V CDR1 and CDR2: SNHLY, FYNNEI. The CDR3 spans 15 residues. The V gene lost 7 bases and the J gene lost 0 bases, with 16 bases spanning the gap. DNA for the CDR3: TGTGCCAGCACTACCGGGACTTACAGCTCCTACGAGCAGTACTTC. This codes for CASTTGTYSSYEQYF.

The chain links TRBV6-1 to TRBJ2-5, with 13 bases lining up with TRBD2. The DNA end favors TRBJ2-7, so the J call may be wrong. CDR1 is MNHNS and CDR2 is SASEGT in the germline V gene. The CDR3 is 15 residues long. CDR3 amino acids: CASSRLAGGLYEQYF. In DNA, the CDR3 is TGTGCCAGCAGCCGACTAGCGGGAGGCCTCTACGAGCAGTACTTC.

The chain has TRBV28 and TRBJ1-1, with D possibly TRBD1 on 5 matching bases. V lost 2 bases and J 2 bases, leaving 9 bases between the germline ends. The CDR3 consists of 14 residues. Germline CDR1 MDHEN, CDR2 SYDVKM. The CDR3 is CASSLIGANTEAFF. In DNA, the CDR3 is TGTGCCAGCAGTTTAATTGGGGCCAACACTGAAGCTTTCTTT.

This clone was seen a single time. Here the CDR3 omits its conserved ending phenylalanine or tryptophan, so a read error is the likely source. The chain employs TRBV25-1 and TRBJ2-7; D is possibly TRBD1 (6 bases). This CDR3 region has 16 residues. V was pared by 2 bases and J by 7 bases, with 21 bases between. CDR1 is MGHDK and CDR2 is SYGVNS in the germline V gene. The CDR3 bases are TGTGCCAGCAGTGAAGGAATACAGGGTCAAATCCATGAGCAGTACCTC. This translates into CASSEGIQGQIHEQYL.

The J gene is TRBJ2-7, the V gene TRBV10-3; 7 bases are shared with TRBD2. J was trimmed by 4 bases and V by 3 bases; bases with no gene match: 9. The CDR3 is made up of 15 amino acids. Germline CDR1 reads ENHRY; CDR2 reads SYGVKD. Here the CDR3 DNA reads TGTGCCATCAGTGAACCGACTAGCTCCCAATACGAGCAGTACTTC. As protein: CAISEPTSSQYEQYF.

This clone was found once. The chain is built from TRBV7-2 and TRBJ2-1; TRBD2 agrees at 16 bases. Germline CDR1 reads SGHTA; CDR2 reads FQGNSA. This CDR3 comprises 16 residues. V lost 6 bases to trimming and J lost 7 bases; unmatched junction nucleotides: 6. The CDR3 spells CASSRPGLAGGNEQFF. CDR3 DNA: TGTGCCAGCAGTCGACCGGGACTAGCGGGAGGGAATGAGCAGTTCTTC.

This chain links TRBV5-4 with TRBJ2-5, with D perhaps TRBD2 (6 bases). Trimming cost V 4 bases and J 5 bases, with 18 bases left between them. The CDR3 is 15 residues long. Germline V lookup: CDR1 SGHNT, CDR2 YYREEE (reference sequence). The DNA for the CDR3 is TGTGCCAGCAGCCCCACCGGGACTCGAGGGGAGACCCAGTACTTC. Amino acids: CASSPTGTRGETQYF.

The rearrangement joins TRBV19 to TRBJ2-5; the D gene is possibly TRBD2 (5 bases). With the DNA end fitting TRBJ2-7 better, the J assignment may be wrong. Germline V lookup: CDR1 LNHDA, CDR2 SQIVND (reference sequence). This CDR3 is 14 amino acids long. CDR3 DNA sequence: TGTGCCAGTAGTATTCGGCGGGTAAGCGACGAGCAGTACTTC. Its protein product is CASSIRRVSDEQYF.

The rearrangement joins TRBV25-1 to TRBJ1-5, with a weak D call TRBD1 (5 bases). The CDR3 extends over 16 amino acids. Germline V gene lookup returns CDR1 MGHDK and CDR2 SYGVNS. Trimming stripped 7 bases from V and 0 bases from J, with 16 bases between. CDR3 residues: CASMGLPPYSNQPQHF. CDR3 DNA sequence: TGTGCCAGCATGGGACTGCCCCCTTATAGCAATCAGCCCCAGCATTTT. Using reference TRBV25-1 and TRBJ1-5 for the parts outside the CDR3, the full variable domain is EADIYQTPRYLVIGTGKKITLECSQTMGHDKMYWYQQDPGMELHLIHYSYGVNSTEKGDLSSESTVSRIRTEHFPLTLESARPSHTSQYLCASMGLPPYSNQPQHFGDGTRLSIL.

This clone was counted only a few times. The chain recombines TRBV19 with TRBJ1-5; D gene unclear. V lost 2 bases to trimming and J lost 2 bases, with 4 bases between them. The CDR3 length is 13 residues. Germline V lookup: CDR1 LNHDA, CDR2 SQIVND (reference sequence). The CDR3 bases are TGTGCCAGTAGTATAATCGGCAATCAGCCCCAGCATTTT. Protein product: CASSIIGNQPQHF.

This chain's CDR3 is CASSLVAGDEQFF. The DNA for the CDR3 is TGTGCCAGCAGCCTGGTAGCGGGAGATGAGCAGTTCTTC. The chain combines TRBV7-3 with TRBJ2-1, with 9 positions matching TRBD2. The CDR3 spans 13 residues. The germline V gene encodes CDR1 SGHTA and CDR2 FQGTGA. With 5 bases clipped from V and 8 bases from J, the junction kept 4 bases outside the gene matches.